The 29 T cell receptor beta chains given below trace back to one sample, sequenced in a study of blood T cells in healthy people across ages. Together with a sample-barcoded 5' primer, a J-beta primer mix was included in a second PCR lasting about 7 to 12 cycles. Each CDR3 protein gets one entry after TCRdb re-called the 5' RACE reads with MiXCR. The table has fewer than 900,000 distinct CDR3 sequences, approximately 49% seen once. Sequenced: blood. The receptors stem from an older woman in good health.

This clonotype was picked up one time. The chain joins TRBV4-1 to TRBJ2-1; a weak D match, TRBD1 (5 bases). The V gene's germline CDR1 is MGHRA and CDR2 YSYEKL. This CDR3 region has 13 residues. V lost 1 base and J 10 bases, leaving 11 bases between the germline ends. CDR3 coding DNA: TGCGCCAGCAGCCAAGTTACAAACAGGGAGCAGTTCTTC. It codes for CASSQVTNREQFF.

This chain connects TRBV5-1 to TRBJ1-4; D might be TRBD1 (5 bases). The CDR3 totals 14 residues. Looked up from germline, CDR1 is SGHRS and CDR2 is YFSETQ. V was pared by 4 bases and J by 4 bases, with 11 bases between. Here the CDR3 DNA reads TGCGCCAGCAGCGCAGGGATTCTTAATGAAAAACTGTTTTTT. Translating gives CASSAGILNEKLFF.

The rearrangement joins TRBV7-2 to TRBJ1-6, with a possible D match to TRBD1 (5 bases). Per germline, CDR1 SGHTA and CDR2 FQGNSA. The CDR3 contains 16 residues. With 5 bases removed from V and 4 bases from J, the gap between germline ends came to 15 bases. In DNA form, the CDR3 reads TGTGCCAGCAGCCCGAGATGGGGGGTTTATAATTCACCCCTCCACTTT. Protein sequence: CASSPRWGVYNSPLHF.

The rearrangement uses TRBV4-3 and TRBJ2-3; TRBD1 matches at 10 bases. The V and J ends lost 1 base and 10 bases, in that order; junction bases with no gene match: 8. CDR1 and CDR2 from the germline V gene are LGHNA and YSLEER. There are 15 residues in the CDR3. The CDR3 loop is CASSQVTTGGSPQYF. CDR3 nucleotides: TGCGCCAGCAGCCAAGTTACGACAGGGGGCTCGCCGCAGTATTTT.

This clonotype was recorded a few times. CDR3 in DNA: TGCAGTGCGGGGAGGCAACCGTACAATGAGCAGTTCTTC. This sequence encodes CSAGRQPYNEQFF. The chain couples TRBV20-1 to TRBJ2-1, with D perhaps matching TRBD2 (6 bases). Trimming stripped 6 bases from V and 4 bases from J, with 13 bases between. Germline loops: CDR1 DFQATT, CDR2 SNEGSKA (reference sequence). The CDR3 extends over 13 amino acids.

This chain joins TRBV5-1 and TRBJ2-7; D may match TRBD1 or TRBD2 (5 bases each). The CDR3 contains 13 residues. V was shortened by 4 bases and J by 6 bases, with 14 bases between the two germline ends. Germline V gene lookup returns CDR1 SGHRS and CDR2 YFSETQ. The CDR3 DNA reads as TGCGCCAGCAGCAGGGACGGGTCCAGCGAGCAGTACTTC. This translates into CASSRDGSSEQYF.

The genes are TRBV27 and TRBJ2-5, with D perhaps assigned TRBD1 or TRBD2 (5 bases each). This CDR3 region has 12 residues. Looked up from germline, CDR1 is MNHEY and CDR2 is SMNVEV (reference sequence). Trimming took off 6 bases at V and 7 bases at J, with 12 bases between the two ends. CDR3 DNA sequence: TGTGCCAGCAGCGAGGGGTTGGGGACCCAGTACTTC. Residues: CASSEGLGTQYF.

In the case of this clonotype: A much larger clone differs by one base, so this may be a read error. This sequence joins TRBV28 and TRBJ2-7; a weak D match, TRBD2 (6 bases). Germline values: CDR1 MDHEN, CDR2 SYDVKM. The CDR3 length is 16 residues. The germline V and J ends were trimmed by 5 bases and 1 base, with 18 bases remaining between them. CDR3 sequence: CASSHPLGRGSYEQYF. The CDR3 DNA reads TGTGCCAGCAGTCACCCATTGGGACGGGGGTCCTACGAGCAGTACTTC.

This clonotype was seen once. The chain employs TRBV4-2 and TRBJ2-2; D could derive from TRBD1 or TRBD2 (6 bases each). This CDR3 is built from 16 residues. Germline CDR1 reads LGHNA; CDR2 reads YNFKEQ. Trimming cost V 4 bases and J 4 bases, with 16 bases left between them. CDR3 region: CASSPQGGQGTGELFF. The CDR3, as DNA: TGTGCCAGCAGCCCCCAAGGGGGGCAGGGCACCGGGGAGCTGTTTTTT.

This clonotype turned up a few times. The V gene is TRBV27, the J gene TRBJ1-2; D is uncertain. This CDR3 region has 14 residues. The V gene's germline CDR1 is MNHEY and CDR2 SMNVEV (reference sequence). Trimming pared 5 bases from V and 4 bases from J, leaving 14 bases between. CDR3 residues: CASSQNRDVYGYTF. The CDR3 DNA reads TGTGCCAGCAGTCAAAACCGAGACGTCTATGGCTACACCTTC.

The V call is TRBV3-1, the J call TRBJ1-2, with 9 positions matching TRBD1. V lost 4 bases to trimming and J lost 8 bases; unmatched junction nucleotides: 8. The CDR3 runs 14 residues. The germline V gene has CDR1 LGHDT and CDR2 YNNKEL (reference sequence). CDR3 region: CASSLKEGQGGYTF. Here the CDR3 DNA reads TGTGCCAGCAGCCTAAAGGAGGGACAGGGAGGCTACACCTTC.

V and J are TRBV3-1 and TRBJ2-6, with D perhaps matching TRBD1 or TRBD2 (6 bases each). Germline CDR1 LGHDT, CDR2 YNNKEL (reference sequence). The CDR3 sequence is 14 residues long. The germline V and J ends were trimmed by 8 bases and 0 bases, with 8 bases remaining between them. Here the CDR3 reads CASGGGSGANVLTF. Written as DNA, the CDR3 is TGTGCCAGCGGAGGGGGCTCTGGGGCCAACGTCCTGACTTTC. The whole variable domain, filled in from reference TRBV3-1 and TRBJ2-6, reads DTAVSQTPKYLVTQMGNDKSIKCEQNLGHDTMYWYKQDSKKFLKIMFSYNNKELIINETVPNRFSPKSPDKAHLNLHINSLELGDSAVYFCASGGGSGANVLTFGAGSRLTVL.

The chain uses TRBV29-1 and TRBJ2-1, with D perhaps matching TRBD1 (5 bases). The germline V gene encodes CDR1 SQVTM and CDR2 ANQGSEA. The CDR3 runs 15 residues. Deletions cut 3 bases from V and 3 bases from J, with 15 bases between. The CDR3 reads CSVELSGADYNEQFF. In DNA form, the CDR3 reads TGCAGCGTTGAGTTAAGTGGGGCCGACTACAATGAGCAGTTCTTC.

The chain employs TRBV2 and TRBJ2-3; 11 bases fit TRBD2. Germline CDR1 is SNHLY and CDR2 is FYNNEI. The CDR3 sequence is 17 residues long. V was clipped by 6 bases and J by 0 bases; unmatched bases: 8. In DNA form, the CDR3 reads TGTGCCAGCAGACCGGGACTAGCGGTTCCTAGCACAGATACGCAGTATTTT. Its translation: CASRPGLAVPSTDTQYF. Based on the CDR3 plus reference TRBV2 and TRBJ2-3, the full variable domain is EPEVTQTPSHQVTQMGQEVILRCVPISNHLYFYWYRQILGQKVEFLVSFYNNEISEKSEIFDDQFSVERPDGSNFTLKIRSTKLEDSAMYFCASRPGLAVPSTDTQYFGPGTRLTVL.

Comment on this clonotype: A read error is possible here, since a much larger clone lies one base away. CDR3 amino acids: CAGSFLGGDTEAFF. The CDR3 DNA follows: TGTGCCGGCAGTTTCCTGGGGGGGGACACTGAAGCTTTCTTT. This rearrangement joins TRBV12-3 or TRBV12-4 to TRBJ1-1; TRBD1 might be the D (5 bases). The CDR3 runs 14 residues.

CDR3 loop: CASSRGGSGYEQYF. CDR3 DNA sequence: TGTGCCAGCAGCCGAGGAGGGAGTGGCTACGAGCAGTACTTC. The chain couples TRBV7-9 to TRBJ2-7, with D possibly TRBD2 on 6 matching bases. Per the germline V gene, CDR1 is SEHNR and CDR2 is FQNEAQ (reference sequence). V lost 5 bases and J 3 bases, leaving 14 bases between the germline ends. The CDR3 covers 14 residues.

This chain connects TRBV7-2 to TRBJ2-1; possible D gene TRBD2, 5 bases. CDR3 length: 13 amino acids. The V gene's germline CDR1 is SGHTA and CDR2 FQGNSA. The ends were cut back, 4 bases at V and 5 bases at J, with 9 bases in the middle. CDR3 loop: CASSYQRNNEQFF. The CDR3 region has the DNA TGTGCCAGCAGCTACCAGCGGAACAATGAGCAGTTCTTC.

This clonotype was picked up a small number of times. The rearrangement uses TRBV2 and TRBJ2-5; D is perhaps TRBD2 (6 bases). CDR1 and CDR2 (germline): SNHLY, FYNNEI. With 4 bases removed from V and 4 bases from J, the gap between germline ends came to 13 bases. The CDR3 runs to 14 residues. CDR3 DNA: TGTGCCAGCAGTGGAGGTGGCGGGACAGAGACCCAGTACTTC. It is translated as CASSGGGGTETQYF.

This chain connects TRBV7-9 to TRBJ2-7; TRBD2 matches at 8 bases. V lost 6 bases and J lost 2; bases outside the gene matches: 6. Germline-derived CDR1 and CDR2 are SEHNR and FQNEAQ (reference sequence). The CDR3 sequence is 14 residues long. The CDR3 nucleotides read TGTGCCAGCAGTCCTATCGGGAGGGCCTACGAGCAGTACTTC. Amino acid sequence: CASSPIGRAYEQYF.

The gene calls are TRBV6-1 and TRBJ2-3, with TRBD2 identical over 9 bases. V lost 7 bases to trimming and J lost 10 bases; unmatched junction nucleotides: 12. CDR1 is MNHNS, CDR2 SASEGT, per germline. The CDR3 runs to 14 residues. In DNA, the CDR3 is TGTGCCAGCACTCGAAGCGGGAGGCCACAACCGCAGTATTTT. Protein: CASTRSGRPQPQYF.

V gene TRBV5-5 combines with J gene TRBJ2-7; 8 bases agree with TRBD2. From germline, CDR1 is SGHKS and CDR2 YYEKEE (reference sequence). This CDR3 has 16 amino acids. Germline trimming cut 4 bases from V and 4 bases from J; bases unmatched to any gene: 13. The CDR3 region has the DNA TGTGCCAGCAGCCGGGGGGGCCAGGGGCTAAGTTACGAGCAGTACTTC. This gives the protein CASSRGGQGLSYEQYF.

The chain carries TRBV20-1 and TRBJ1-5; D might be TRBD1 (6 bases). The ends were cut back, 2 bases at V and 5 bases at J, with 19 bases in the middle. Germline loops: CDR1 DFQATT, CDR2 SNEGSKA (reference sequence). This CDR3 has 16 residues. CDR3 protein: CSARRGGRGFDQPQHF. In DNA form, the CDR3 reads TGCAGTGCTAGACGGGGGGGCAGGGGATTCGATCAGCCCCAGCATTTT.

This rearrangement joins TRBV20-1 to TRBJ2-1; no definite D call. CDR3 size: 15 residues. Trimming took off 3 bases at V and 10 bases at J, with 22 bases between the two ends. The germline V gene has CDR1 DFQATT and CDR2 SNEGSKA (reference sequence). The CDR3 sequence is CSASWPRSETYEQFF. The CDR3 DNA is TGCAGTGCTAGTTGGCCCAGAAGTGAGACCTACGAGCAGTTCTTC.

The V call is TRBV27, the J call TRBJ1-5; D may be TRBD1 (5 bases). Trimming shortened V by 8 bases and J by 4 bases, and 21 bases separated the two germline ends. This CDR3 has 16 amino acids. Germline lookup yields CDR1 MNHEY and CDR2 SMNVEV (reference sequence). This chain's CDR3 is CASSWGPGAANQPQHF. DNA of the CDR3: TGTGCCAGCTCTTGGGGCCCGGGTGCGGCGAATCAGCCCCAGCATTTT.

This clonotype occurred once. Just one base apart from a much larger clone, this may be a read error. This sequence joins TRBV20-1 and TRBJ1-2; no definite D call. This CDR3 has 13 amino acids. V was trimmed by 0 bases and J by 2 bases, leaving 7 bases between them. Germline assignment: CDR1 DFQATT and CDR2 SNEGSKA (reference sequence). Here the CDR3 reads CSARDVRNYGYTF. For the CDR3, the DNA is TGCAGTGCTAGAGATGTCAGAAACTATGGCTACACCTTC.

This clonotype was counted between two and nine times. The gene calls are TRBV29-1 and TRBJ1-5, with D uncertain. V lost 4 bases to trimming and J lost 1 base, with 5 bases between them. Germline V CDR1 and CDR2: SQVTM, ANQGSEA. This CDR3 spans 12 amino acids. The CDR3 DNA reads TGCAGCGTTGGGTGGAGCAATCAGCCCCAGCATTTT. Translating gives CSVGWSNQPQHF.

This rearrangement joins TRBV4-2 to TRBJ2-6, with D possibly matching TRBD1 (6 bases). The CDR3 has 19 residues. CDR1 is LGHNA, CDR2 YNFKEQ, per germline. The V end was cut by 0 bases, the J end by 2 bases, with 17 bases between. The CDR3 protein is CASSQDQWDTHTGANVLTF. CDR3 nucleotides: TGTGCCAGCAGCCAAGATCAATGGGACACCCACACTGGGGCCAACGTCCTGACTTTC.

This chain uses TRBV27 with TRBJ2-3, with D possibly being TRBD1 or TRBD2 (5 bases each). The CDR3 length is 15 residues. Trimming took 2 bases from V and 3 from J, leaving 12 bases between them. Germline loops: CDR1 MNHEY, CDR2 SMNVEV (reference sequence). DNA of the CDR3: TGTGCCAGCAGTTTAGGGGCGGGCAGAACAGATACGCAGTATTTT. Amino acid sequence: CASSLGAGRTDTQYF.

This clonotype has a handful of counts. The V gene is TRBV7-2, the J gene TRBJ1-2; perhaps TRBD1 as D (6 bases). CDR3 length equals 15 residues. Germline V gene data show CDR1 as SGHTA and CDR2 as FQGNSA. Trimming pared 2 bases from V and 4 bases from J, leaving 14 bases between. DNA of the CDR3: TGTGCCAGCAGCTTAAACCGGGACAAGTCCTATGGCTACACCTTC. Residues: CASSLNRDKSYGYTF.